What follows are 25 T cell receptor beta chains derived from one specimen sequenced in a study of T cells in Graves' hyperthyroidism and ophthalmopathy (dated by TCRdb to about 2019). Library creation used multiplex PCR. Data came from an Illumina HiSeq 2000. TCR beta CDR3 regions were amplified from RNA transcripts. The first round of RT-PCR for the TCR CDR3 was performed with the HTBI primer set and the Qiagen OneStep RT-PCR kit. TCRdb reprocessing: public reads trimmed at Q25 with fastp, clones called with MiXCR, in-frame beta chains kept. All rows with the same CDR3 protein become a single entry with the most common DNA and genes. The table for this sample lists about 250,000 distinct CDR3 sequences; roughly 22% of them were counted only once. The ten largest account for around 62% of the sample. Specimen: blood. The receptors stem from a man aged 30 to 39 with Graves' ophthalmopathy.

The chain employs TRBV4-1 and TRBJ2-3, with 10 positions matching TRBD1. The CDR3 is made up of 16 amino acids. CDR1 is MGHRA, CDR2 YSYEKL, per germline. Trimming cost V 0 bases and J 1 base; bases outside gene matches: 1. The CDR3 region has the DNA TGCGCCAGCAGCCAAGAGGGGACAGGGGGCACAGATACGCAGTATTTT. As protein: CASSQEGTGGTDTQYF.

This clonotype was counted ten times or more. The chain uses TRBV7-8 and TRBJ2-3; TRBD1 aligns across 8 bases. The CDR3 is made up of 13 amino acids. The V segment lost 5 bases and the J segment 4 bases; nucleotides outside the gene matches: 2. Germline lookup yields CDR1 SGHVS and CDR2 FQNEAQ. In DNA, the CDR3 is TGTGCCAGCAGCCCAGGGGGCCCAGATACGCAGTATTTT. Translating it yields CASSPGGPDTQYF.

This clonotype was counted at least ten times. This sequence joins TRBV12-3 or TRBV12-4 and TRBJ2-7; 8 bases are shared with TRBD1. This CDR3 contains 16 residues. With 4 bases clipped from V and 0 bases from J, the junction kept 8 bases outside the gene matches. CDR3 DNA sequence: TGTGCCAGCAGTTCCAGAGACAGGGGAACCTCCTACGAGCAGTACTTC. This gives the protein CASSSRDRGTSYEQYF.

The rearrangement links TRBV24-1 to TRBJ2-1; D gene uncertain. This CDR3 has 12 residues. With 2 bases removed from V and 10 bases from J, the gap between germline ends came to 8 bases. Germline V lookup: CDR1 KGHDR, CDR2 SFDVKD. The CDR3 reads CATSDSRTEQFF. In DNA form, the CDR3 reads TGTGCCACCAGTGATTCCCGGACGGAGCAGTTCTTC.

The chain recombines TRBV7-2 with TRBJ2-3; 10 nucleotides agree with TRBD2. CDR3 length: 16 residues. Germline trimming cut 3 bases from V and 4 bases from J; bases unmatched to any gene: 7. Germline assignment: CDR1 SGHTA and CDR2 FQGNSA. The CDR3 sequence is CASSLASGSGADTQYF. CDR3 nucleotides: TGTGCCAGCAGCTTGGCTAGCGGGAGTGGTGCAGATACGCAGTATTTT.

This clonotype has just a few counts. The V and J genes are TRBV6-2 or TRBV6-3 and TRBJ1-2; TRBD1 aligns across 10 bases. The germline V gene encodes CDR1 MNHEY and CDR2 SVGEGT. V lost 6 bases and J lost 4; bases outside the gene matches: 5. This CDR3 contains 14 residues. The CDR3: CASRGTGARYGYTF. The CDR3 DNA follows: TGTGCCAGCAGGGGGACAGGGGCACGCTATGGCTACACCTTC.

The rearrangement uses TRBV6-1 and TRBJ2-7; 9 bases align to TRBD1. CDR1 and CDR2 from the germline V gene are MNHNS and SASEGT. The trim removed 5 bases at V and 1 base at J, leaving 6 bases unmatched. The CDR3 totals 15 residues. The CDR3 nucleotides read TGTGCCAGCAGTATAGCCGGGACAGGGTCCTACGAGCAGTACTTC. Translating gives CASSIAGTGSYEQYF.

V and J are TRBV6-1 and TRBJ1-1; D possibly corresponds to TRBD1 (5 bases). The germline V gene encodes CDR1 MNHNS and CDR2 SASEGT. The CDR3 extends over 16 amino acids. Trimming shortened V by 5 bases and J by 3 bases, and 19 bases separated the two germline ends. For the CDR3, the DNA is TGTGCCAGCAGTACCAACATTCTCGGGGGAGACACTGAAGCTTTCTTT. Translating it yields CASSTNILGGDTEAFF.

V usage is TRBV27 and J usage is TRBJ1-6; possible D gene TRBD1, 5 bases. Germline V CDR1 and CDR2: MNHEY, SMNVEV (reference sequence). V was cut by 6 bases and J by 13 bases, with 19 bases left in between. The CDR3 runs to 14 residues. This CDR3 reads CASSPGRGSRPLHF. DNA of the CDR3: TGTGCCAGCAGCCCAGGCCGGGGGTCGAGGCCCCTCCACTTT.

This clonotype was detected ten times or more. The chain has TRBV2 and TRBJ1-1, with D possibly matching TRBD1 (6 bases). Germline V CDR1 and CDR2: SNHLY, FYNNEI. The V and J ends lost 9 bases and 8 bases respectively, with 19 bases between them. The CDR3 spans 13 residues. CDR3 bases: TGTGCCAGTTTCCCCCAGGGGTCCCGCGAAGCTTTCTTT. It is translated as CASFPQGSREAFF.

CDR3 protein: CASSLVFWASGTKSSYNEQFF. The DNA for the CDR3 is TGCGCCAGCAGCTTGGTGTTTTGGGCTAGCGGGACTAAAAGCTCCTACAATGAGCAGTTCTTC. This chain uses TRBV5-1 with TRBJ2-1; TRBD2 matches at 9 bases. Per the germline V gene, CDR1 is SGHRS and CDR2 is YFSETQ. CDR3 length: 21 residues. V was clipped by 0 bases and J by 0 bases; unmatched bases: 16.

This clonotype was detected ten times or more. The rearrangement joins TRBV30 to TRBJ2-1; D remains unclear. Germline V gene sequence: CDR1 GTSNPN, CDR2 SVGIG (reference sequence). The CDR3 runs 14 residues. The ends were cut back, 4 bases at V and 7 bases at J, with 17 bases in the middle. CDR3 loop: CAWTLYRNPNEQFF. In DNA, the CDR3 is TGTGCCTGGACGCTCTATCGGAACCCTAATGAGCAGTTCTTC. The full variable domain, its missing parts supplied by reference TRBV30 and TRBJ2-1, is SQTIHQWPATLVQPVGSPLSLECTVEGTSNPNLYWYRQAAGRGLQLLFYSVGIGQISSEVPQNLSASRPQDRQFILSSKKLLLSDSGFYLCAWTLYRNPNEQFFGPGTRLTVL.

This clonotype was observed at least ten times. The rearrangement uses TRBV6-5 and TRBJ2-1; no firm D call. The CDR3 sequence is 16 residues long. With 0 bases removed from V and 5 bases from J, the gap between germline ends came to 14 bases. Germline V CDR1 and CDR2: MNHEY, SVGAGI. This CDR3 reads CASSYSSGATNNEQFF. The CDR3 coding sequence is TGTGCCAGCAGTTACTCGAGTGGCGCGACCAACAATGAGCAGTTCTTC.

The rearrangement links TRBV7-6 to TRBJ2-7; 12 nucleotides agree with TRBD2. The ends lost 1 base at V and 2 bases at J; junction bases unmatched: 18. This CDR3 comprises 21 residues. From germline, CDR1 is SGHVS and CDR2 FNYEAQ. This CDR3 is CASSLVGLAGRVLVFPYEQYF. CDR3 nucleotides: TGTGCCAGCAGCTTAGTTGGACTAGCGGGAAGAGTTTTAGTCTTCCCCTACGAGCAGTACTTC.

The chain is built from TRBV12-3 or TRBV12-4 and TRBJ2-3, with D possibly matching TRBD2 (6 bases). The CDR3 loop spans 14 amino acids. V lost 6 bases and J 1 base, leaving 11 bases between the germline ends. The CDR3 loop reads CASSPGLGTDTQYF. The CDR3 nucleotides are TGTGCCAGCAGCCCGGGACTGGGCACAGATACGCAGTATTTT.

The V gene is TRBV28, the J gene TRBJ1-1; 9 nucleotides line up with TRBD1. Losses at the gene ends were 4 bases for V and 6 bases for J; bases not matched to a gene: 9. Germline CDR1 MDHEN, CDR2 SYDVKM. CDR3 length: 15 residues. The CDR3 DNA sequence: TGTGCCAGCAGTTCGGCCGGGACAGGGAAGGCTGAAGCTTTCTTT. Protein sequence: CASSSAGTGKAEAFF.

This clonotype was observed many times. This chain connects TRBV2 to TRBJ1-1; D gene ambiguous. Trimming shortened V by 6 bases and J by 5 bases, and 16 bases separated the two germline ends. CDR1 is SNHLY, CDR2 FYNNEI, per germline. There are 14 residues in the CDR3. This CDR3 is CASSSKPGETEAFF. The CDR3 DNA sequence: TGTGCCAGCAGCTCTAAACCTGGAGAGACTGAAGCTTTCTTT. The full variable domain, in which reference TRBV2 and TRBJ1-1 provide the parts outside the CDR3, is EPEVTQTPSHQVTQMGQEVILRCVPISNHLYFYWYRQILGQKVEFLVSFYNNEISEKSEIFDDQFSVERPDGSNFTLKIRSTKLEDSAMYFCASSSKPGETEAFFGQGTRLTVV.

V usage is TRBV5-1 and J usage is TRBJ2-2; no firm D call. Trimming removed 0 bases at V and 4 bases at J, with 10 bases between. The germline CDR1 and CDR2 sequences are SGHRS and YFSETQ. The CDR3 sequence is 15 residues long. This CDR3 reads CASSLVEVGTGELFF. The DNA of the CDR3 is TGCGCCAGCAGCTTGGTTGAGGTCGGCACCGGGGAGCTGTTTTTT.

This chain joins TRBV28 and TRBJ2-7, with 9 bases aligning to TRBD1. Germline-derived CDR1 and CDR2 are MDHEN and SYDVKM. Germline trimming cut 4 bases from V and 9 bases from J; bases unmatched to any gene: 10. This CDR3 is built from 14 residues. CDR3 in DNA: TGTGCCAGCAGTTCCGCCGGGACAGGGATGTGGCAGTACTTC. Translation: CASSSAGTGMWQYF.

V gene TRBV24-1 combines with J gene TRBJ2-1, with TRBD2 identical over 12 bases. The trim removed 4 bases at V and 8 bases at J, leaving 8 bases unmatched. Germline V gene lookup returns CDR1 KGHDR and CDR2 SFDVKD. This CDR3 has 16 amino acids. The DNA of the CDR3 is TGTGCCACCAGTGAGGGGACTAGCGGGCGGGGCCATGAGCAGTTCTTC. Translating gives CATSEGTSGRGHEQFF.

This clonotype was counted between two and nine times. The chain combines TRBV18 with TRBJ2-5; tentatively, D is TRBD1 (6 bases). The V gene's germline CDR1 is KGHSH and CDR2 LQKENI. The CDR3 length is 13 residues. V gave up 3 bases and J gave up 5 bases, with 10 bases separating them. The CDR3 DNA is TGTGCCAGCTCACCTTCCAGGGGCGAGACCCAGTACTTC. Its protein is CASSPSRGETQYF.

This clonotype has at least ten counts. CDR3 sequence (DNA): TGTGCCAGCAGAATCGACAGGGGACGAAACACCATATATTTT. It yields the protein CASRIDRGRNTIYF. The chain joins TRBV28 to TRBJ1-3; 8 bases are a match to TRBD1. V lost 6 bases to trimming and J lost 5 bases; unmatched junction nucleotides: 6. This CDR3 has 14 residues. Germline V gives CDR1 MDHEN, CDR2 SYDVKM.

This chain uses TRBV28 with TRBJ1-2; unclear D gene. Trimming left V 7 bases short and J 0 bases short, with 9 bases between. The CDR3 contains 13 residues. Germline V gene sequence: CDR1 MDHEN, CDR2 SYDVKM. The CDR3 is CASTQKANYGYTF. The DNA for the CDR3 is TGTGCCAGCACCCAAAAGGCTAACTATGGCTACACCTTC.

A single count supports this clonotype. The chain is built from TRBV3-1 and TRBJ1-1, with 8 bases aligning to TRBD1. The CDR3 extends over 13 amino acids. Trimming cost V 5 bases and J 7 bases; bases outside gene matches: 6. Per the germline V gene, CDR1 is LGHDT and CDR2 is YNNKEL (reference sequence). Written as DNA, the CDR3 is TGTGCCAGCAGCAAACAGGGGGATAGTGAAGCTTTCTTT. This encodes CASSKQGDSEAFF. The full variable domain, in which reference TRBV3-1 and TRBJ1-1 provide the parts outside the CDR3, is DTAVSQTPKYLVTQMGNDKSIKCEQNLGHDTMYWYKQDSKKFLKIMFSYNNKELIINETVPNRFSPKSPDKAHLNLHINSLELGDSAVYFCASSKQGDSEAFFGQGTRLTVV.

The rearrangement joins TRBV18 to TRBJ2-7; 13 bases fit TRBD2. This CDR3 has 15 residues. Germline CDR1 is KGHSH and CDR2 is LQKENI. The J segment lost 5 bases and the V segment lost 3 bases, leaving 4 bases of the junction unmatched. The DNA of the CDR3 is TGTGCCAGCTCACCTAGACTAGCGGGAGGTAACGAGCAGTACTTC. Its protein is CASSPRLAGGNEQYF.